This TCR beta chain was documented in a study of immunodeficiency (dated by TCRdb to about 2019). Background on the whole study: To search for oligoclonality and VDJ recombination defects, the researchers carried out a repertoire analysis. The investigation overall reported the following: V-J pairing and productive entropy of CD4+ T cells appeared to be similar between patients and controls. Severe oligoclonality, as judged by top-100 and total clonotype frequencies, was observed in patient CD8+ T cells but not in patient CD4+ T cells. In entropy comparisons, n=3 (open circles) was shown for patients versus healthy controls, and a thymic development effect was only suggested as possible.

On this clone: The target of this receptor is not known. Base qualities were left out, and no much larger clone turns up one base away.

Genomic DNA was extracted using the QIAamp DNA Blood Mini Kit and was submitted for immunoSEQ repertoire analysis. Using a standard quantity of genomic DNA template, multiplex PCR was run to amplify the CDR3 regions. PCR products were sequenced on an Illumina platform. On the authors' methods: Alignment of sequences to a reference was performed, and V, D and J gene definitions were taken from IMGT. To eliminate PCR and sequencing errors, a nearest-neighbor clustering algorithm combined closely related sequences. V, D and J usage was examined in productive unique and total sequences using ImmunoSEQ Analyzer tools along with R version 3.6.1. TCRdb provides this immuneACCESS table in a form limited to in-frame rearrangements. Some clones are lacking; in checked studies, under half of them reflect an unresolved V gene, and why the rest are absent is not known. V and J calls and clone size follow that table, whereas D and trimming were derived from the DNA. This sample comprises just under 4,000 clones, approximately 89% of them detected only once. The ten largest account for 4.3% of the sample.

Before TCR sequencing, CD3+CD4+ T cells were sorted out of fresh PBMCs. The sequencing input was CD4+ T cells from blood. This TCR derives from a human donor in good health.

The CDR3 amino acid sequence is: CASSSQTDTEAFF. The DNA sequence reads TGCGCCAGCAGCTCCCAGACAGACACTGAAGCTTTCTTT. The rearranged chain carries TRBV5-1 and TRBJ1-1; TRBD1 could be the D gene, as 5 bases match. The CDR3 runs 13 residues from the cysteine to the phenylalanine. The entry retains the CDR3 DNA only, 39 bases that are in frame from base 1. The germline V gene yields SGHRS for CDR1 and YFSETQ for CDR2. V and J lose 3 bases and 3 bases, and a span of 9 bases separates them.